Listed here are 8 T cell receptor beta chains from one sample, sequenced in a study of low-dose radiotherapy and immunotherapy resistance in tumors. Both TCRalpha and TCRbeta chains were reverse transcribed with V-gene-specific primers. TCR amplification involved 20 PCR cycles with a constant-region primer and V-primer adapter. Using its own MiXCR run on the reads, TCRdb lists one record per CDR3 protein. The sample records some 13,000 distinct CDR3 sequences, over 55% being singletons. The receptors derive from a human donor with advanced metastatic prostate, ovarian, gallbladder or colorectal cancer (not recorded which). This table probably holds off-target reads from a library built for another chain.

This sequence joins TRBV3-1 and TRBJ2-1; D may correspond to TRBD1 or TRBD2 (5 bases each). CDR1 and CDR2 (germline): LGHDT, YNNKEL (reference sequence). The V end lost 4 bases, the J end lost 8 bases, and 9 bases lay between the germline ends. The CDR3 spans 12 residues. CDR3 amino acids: CASSRGWDEQFF. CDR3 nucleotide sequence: TGTGCCAGCAGCCGGGGGTGGGATGAGCAGTTCTTC.

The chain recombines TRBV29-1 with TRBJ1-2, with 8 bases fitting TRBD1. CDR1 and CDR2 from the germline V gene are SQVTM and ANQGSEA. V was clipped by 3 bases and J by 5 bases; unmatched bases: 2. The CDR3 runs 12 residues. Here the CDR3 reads CSVDNRGYGYTF. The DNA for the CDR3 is TGCAGCGTTGATAACAGGGGGTATGGCTACACCTTC.

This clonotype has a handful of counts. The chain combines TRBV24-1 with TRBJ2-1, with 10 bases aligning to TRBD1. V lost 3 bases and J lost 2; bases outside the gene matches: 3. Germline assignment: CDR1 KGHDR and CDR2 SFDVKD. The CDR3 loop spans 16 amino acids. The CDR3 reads CATSDRTGGTYNEQFF. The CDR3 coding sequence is TGTGCCACCAGTGATAGGACAGGGGGAACCTACAATGAGCAGTTCTTC.

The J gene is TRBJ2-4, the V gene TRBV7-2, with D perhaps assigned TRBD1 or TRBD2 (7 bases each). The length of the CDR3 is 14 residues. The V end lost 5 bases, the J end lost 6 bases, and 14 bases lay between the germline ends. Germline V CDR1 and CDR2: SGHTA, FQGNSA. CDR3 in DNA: TGTGCCAGCAGCCCAGGGGGGACTATAAACATTCAGTACTTC. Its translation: CASSPGGTINIQYF.

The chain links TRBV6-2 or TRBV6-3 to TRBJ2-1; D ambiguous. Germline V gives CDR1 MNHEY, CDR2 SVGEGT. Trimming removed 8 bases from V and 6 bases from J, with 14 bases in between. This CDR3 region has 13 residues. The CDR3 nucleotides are TGTGCCAGCTGCCAAGGCGAGCCCAATGAGCAGTTCTTC. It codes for CASCQGEPNEQFF.

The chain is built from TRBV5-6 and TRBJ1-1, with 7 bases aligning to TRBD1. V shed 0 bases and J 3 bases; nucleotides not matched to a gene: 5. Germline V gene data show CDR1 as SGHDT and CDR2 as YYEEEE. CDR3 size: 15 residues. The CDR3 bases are TGTGCCAGCAGCTTGGGGGGACAGTTTTACACTGAAGCTTTCTTT. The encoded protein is CASSLGGQFYTEAFF.

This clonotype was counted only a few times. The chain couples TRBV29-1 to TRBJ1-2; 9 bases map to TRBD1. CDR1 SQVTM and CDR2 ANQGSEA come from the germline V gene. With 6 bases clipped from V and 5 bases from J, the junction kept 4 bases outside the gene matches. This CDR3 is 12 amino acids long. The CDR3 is CSVGQGMYGYTF. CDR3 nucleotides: TGCAGCGTCGGACAGGGGATGTATGGCTACACCTTC.

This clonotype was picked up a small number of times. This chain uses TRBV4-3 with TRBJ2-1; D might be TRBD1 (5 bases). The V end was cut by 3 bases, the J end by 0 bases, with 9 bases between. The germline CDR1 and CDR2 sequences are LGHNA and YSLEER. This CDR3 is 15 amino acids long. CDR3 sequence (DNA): TGCGCCAGCAGCCAGACAGTAACCTCCTACAATGAGCAGTTCTTC. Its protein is CASSQTVTSYNEQFF.